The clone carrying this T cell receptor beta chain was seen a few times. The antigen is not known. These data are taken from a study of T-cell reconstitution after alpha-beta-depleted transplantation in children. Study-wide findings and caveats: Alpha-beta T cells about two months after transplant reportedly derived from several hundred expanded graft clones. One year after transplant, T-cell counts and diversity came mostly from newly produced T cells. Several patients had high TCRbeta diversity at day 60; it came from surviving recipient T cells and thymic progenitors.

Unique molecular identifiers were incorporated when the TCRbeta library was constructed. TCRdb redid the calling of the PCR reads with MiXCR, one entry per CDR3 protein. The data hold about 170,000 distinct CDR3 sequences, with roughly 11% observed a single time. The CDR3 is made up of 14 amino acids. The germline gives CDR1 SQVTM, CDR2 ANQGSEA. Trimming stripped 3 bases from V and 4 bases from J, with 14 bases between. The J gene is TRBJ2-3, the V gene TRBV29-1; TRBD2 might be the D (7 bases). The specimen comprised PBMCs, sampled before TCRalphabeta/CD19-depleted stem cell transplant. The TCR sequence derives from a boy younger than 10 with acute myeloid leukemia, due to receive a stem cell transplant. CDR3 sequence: CSVEGGRGADTQYF. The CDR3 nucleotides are TGCAGCGTTGAGGGGGGGCGGGGAGCAGATACGCAGTATTTT.